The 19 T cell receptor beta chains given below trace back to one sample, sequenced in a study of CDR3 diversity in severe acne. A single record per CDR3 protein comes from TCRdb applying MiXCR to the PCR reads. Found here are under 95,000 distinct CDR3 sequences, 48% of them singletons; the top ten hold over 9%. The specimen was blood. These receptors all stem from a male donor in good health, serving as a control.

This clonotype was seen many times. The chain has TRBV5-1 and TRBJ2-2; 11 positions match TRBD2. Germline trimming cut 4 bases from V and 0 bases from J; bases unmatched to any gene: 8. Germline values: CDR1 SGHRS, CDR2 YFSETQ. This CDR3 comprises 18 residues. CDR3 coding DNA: TGCGCCAGCAGCCCTCTAGCGGGGGGCCCCGCGAACACCGGGGAGCTGTTTTTT. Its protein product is CASSPLAGGPANTGELFF.

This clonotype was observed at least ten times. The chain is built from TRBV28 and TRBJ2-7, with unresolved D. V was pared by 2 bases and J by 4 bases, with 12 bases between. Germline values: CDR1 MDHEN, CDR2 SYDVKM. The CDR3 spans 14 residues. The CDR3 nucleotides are TGTGCCAGCAGTTTACTGCTTTTTACGTACGAGCAGTACTTC. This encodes CASSLLLFTYEQYF.

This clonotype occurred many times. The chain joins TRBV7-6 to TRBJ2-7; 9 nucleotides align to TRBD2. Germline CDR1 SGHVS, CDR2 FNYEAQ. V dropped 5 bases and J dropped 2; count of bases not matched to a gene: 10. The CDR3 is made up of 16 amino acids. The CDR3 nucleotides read TGTGCCAGCAGCGGCCTCAGCGGGGGGACTACCTACGAGCAGTACTTC. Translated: CASSGLSGGTTYEQYF.

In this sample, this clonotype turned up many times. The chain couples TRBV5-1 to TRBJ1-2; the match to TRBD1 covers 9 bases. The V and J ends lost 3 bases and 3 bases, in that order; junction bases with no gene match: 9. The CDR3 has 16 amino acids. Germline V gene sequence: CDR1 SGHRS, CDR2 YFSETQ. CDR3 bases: TGCGCCAGCAGCTGGACAGGGGCCGACAATTACTATGGCTACACCTTC. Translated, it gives CASSWTGADNYYGYTF.

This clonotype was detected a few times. The CDR3 region has the DNA TGTGCCTGGAGGGCAGGAAACACAGATACGCAGTATTTT. Translating it yields CAWRAGNTDTQYF. The chain is built from TRBV30 and TRBJ2-3; D not resolved. V shed 3 bases and J shed 2 bases, with 9 bases lying between them. The CDR3 is 13 residues long. The germline V gene has CDR1 GTSNPN and CDR2 SVGIG (reference sequence).

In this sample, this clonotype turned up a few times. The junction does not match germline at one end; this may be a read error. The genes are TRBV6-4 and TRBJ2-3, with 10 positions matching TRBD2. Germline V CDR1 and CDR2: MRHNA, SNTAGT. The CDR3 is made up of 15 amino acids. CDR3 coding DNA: TGTGCCAGCAGACCCAGCGGGAGGGCCGGAGATACGCGGTATTTT. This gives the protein CASRPSGRAGDTRYF.

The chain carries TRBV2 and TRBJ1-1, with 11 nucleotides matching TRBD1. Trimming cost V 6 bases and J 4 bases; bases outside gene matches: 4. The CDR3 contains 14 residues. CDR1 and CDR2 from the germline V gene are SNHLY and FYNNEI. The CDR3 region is CASRGQGGGTEAFF. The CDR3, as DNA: TGTGCCAGCAGGGGACAGGGGGGCGGCACTGAAGCTTTCTTT.

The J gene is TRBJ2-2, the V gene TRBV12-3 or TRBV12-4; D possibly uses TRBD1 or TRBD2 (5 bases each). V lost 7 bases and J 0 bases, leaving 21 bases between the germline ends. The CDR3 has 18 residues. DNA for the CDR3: TGTGCCAGCACTGACCGTTATCGAGGGGCTGCGAACACCGGGGAGCTGTTTTTT. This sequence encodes CASTDRYRGAANTGELFF.

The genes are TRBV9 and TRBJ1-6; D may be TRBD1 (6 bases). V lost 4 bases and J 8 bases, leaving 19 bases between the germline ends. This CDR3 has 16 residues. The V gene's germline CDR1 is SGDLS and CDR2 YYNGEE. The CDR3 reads CASSSSMGGSYSPLHF. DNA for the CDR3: TGTGCCAGCAGCTCATCGATGGGGGGCTCGTATTCACCCCTCCACTTT.

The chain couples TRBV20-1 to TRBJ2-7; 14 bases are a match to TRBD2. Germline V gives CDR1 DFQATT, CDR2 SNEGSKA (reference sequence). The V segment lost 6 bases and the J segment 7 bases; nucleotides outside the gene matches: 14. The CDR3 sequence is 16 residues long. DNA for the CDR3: TGCAGTGCGATAATACCGGGACTAGCGGGAGTTAAGGAGCAGTACTTC. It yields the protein CSAIIPGLAGVKEQYF.

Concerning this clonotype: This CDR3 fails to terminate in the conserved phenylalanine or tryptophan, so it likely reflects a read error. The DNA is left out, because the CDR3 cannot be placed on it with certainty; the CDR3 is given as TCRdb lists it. The CDR3 sequence: CAISGSEGTAYEQYL. The chain joins TRBV10-3 to TRBJ2-7; TRBD1, the table's D call, was not compared with the DNA. The CDR3 sequence runs 15 residues, both termini included. Germline values: CDR1 ENHRY, CDR2 SYGVKD.

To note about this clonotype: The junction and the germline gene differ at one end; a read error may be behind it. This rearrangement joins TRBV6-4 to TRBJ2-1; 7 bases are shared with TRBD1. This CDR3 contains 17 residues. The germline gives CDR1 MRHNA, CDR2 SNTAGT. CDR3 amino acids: CAGSSGGLQGVGNEQFF. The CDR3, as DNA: TGCGCCGGCAGTTCGGGTGGTCTGCAGGGGGTAGGGAATGAGCAGTTCTTC.

CDR3 sequence reads: CSAHGDRRNTGELFF. CDR3 sequence (DNA): TGCAGTGCTCATGGGGACAGGAGGAACACCGGGGAGCTGTTTTTT. V and J are TRBV20-1 and TRBJ2-2, with 8 bases aligning to TRBD1. The CDR3 is 15 amino acids. The germline V gene encodes CDR1 DFQATT and CDR2 SNEGSKA (reference sequence). The V and J ends lost 5 bases and 1 base, in that order; junction bases with no gene match: 6.

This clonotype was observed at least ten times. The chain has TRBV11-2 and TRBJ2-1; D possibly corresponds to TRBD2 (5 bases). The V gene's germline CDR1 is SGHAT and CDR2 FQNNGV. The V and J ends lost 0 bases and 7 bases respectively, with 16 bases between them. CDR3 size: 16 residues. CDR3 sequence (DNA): TGTGCCAGCAGCTTAGACAGTTTTAGTTGGGAGAATGAGCAGTTCTTC. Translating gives CASSLDSFSWENEQFF.

For the CDR3, the DNA is TGTGCCAGCAGTTTGGGCAGGCCAAGAGCTAACTATGGCTACACCTTC. Encoded protein: CASSLGRPRANYGYTF. The chain couples TRBV12-3 or TRBV12-4 to TRBJ1-2; D remains unclear. V lost 3 bases, J lost 0 bases, and 14 bases lay in between. The CDR3 totals 16 residues.

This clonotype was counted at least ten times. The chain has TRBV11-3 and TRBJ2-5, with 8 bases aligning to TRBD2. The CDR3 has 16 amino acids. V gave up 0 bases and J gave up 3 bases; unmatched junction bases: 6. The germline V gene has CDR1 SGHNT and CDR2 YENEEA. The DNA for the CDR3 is TGTGCCAGCAGCTTAGACAGTAGCGGGATTGAAGAGACCCAGTACTTC. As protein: CASSLDSSGIEETQYF.

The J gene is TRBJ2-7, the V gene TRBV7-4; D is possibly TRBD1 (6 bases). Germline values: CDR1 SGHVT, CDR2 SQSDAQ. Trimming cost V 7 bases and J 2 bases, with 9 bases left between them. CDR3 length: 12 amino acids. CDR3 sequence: CASTWGPYEQYF. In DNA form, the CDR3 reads TGTGCCAGCACCTGGGGGCCCTACGAGCAGTACTTC.

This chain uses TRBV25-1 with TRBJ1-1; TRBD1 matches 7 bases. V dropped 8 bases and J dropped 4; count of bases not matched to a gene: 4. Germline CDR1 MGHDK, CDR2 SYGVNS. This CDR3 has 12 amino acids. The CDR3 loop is CASRTGSTEAFF. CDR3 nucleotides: TGTGCCAGCCGGACAGGCAGCACTGAAGCTTTCTTT. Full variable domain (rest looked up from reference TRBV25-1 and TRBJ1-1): EADIYQTPRYLVIGTGKKITLECSQTMGHDKMYWYQQDPGMELHLIHYSYGVNSTEKGDLSSESTVSRIRTEHFPLTLESARPSHTSQYLCASRTGSTEAFFGQGTRLTVV.

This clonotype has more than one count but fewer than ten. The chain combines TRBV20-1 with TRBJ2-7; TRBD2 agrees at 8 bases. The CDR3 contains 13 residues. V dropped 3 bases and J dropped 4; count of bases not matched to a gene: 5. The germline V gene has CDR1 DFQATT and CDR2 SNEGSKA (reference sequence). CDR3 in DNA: TGCAGTGCTAGCATAGCGGGATTGTACGAGCAGTACTTC. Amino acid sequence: CSASIAGLYEQYF.